This T cell receptor beta chain came from a study of cytomegalovirus exposure and HLA in healthy donors. Trimming took off 8 bases at V and 0 bases at J, with 5 bases between the two ends. Germline V gene data show CDR1 as MNHNS and CDR2 as SASEGT. The CDR3 length is 12 residues. 60 Vbeta and 13 Jbeta primers were used in PCR. Using immunoSEQ multiplex PCR, the repertoire was profiled, and TCRdb retains in-frame clones only, with some absent. The sample shows approximately 150,000 clones, approximately 77% of them seen only once. Sequencing was performed on PBMCs. V and J are TRBV6-1 and TRBJ1-5; D uncertain. The TCR was taken from a woman aged 60-75 years in good health and CMV-seronegative. CDR3 sequence: CASAYSNQPQHF. The CDR3 DNA follows: TGTGCCAGCGCGTATAGCAATCAGCCCCAGCATTTT.